This TCR beta chain was recovered during a study of cytomegalovirus exposure and HLA in healthy donors. Whole-study context: Of the donors genotyped, 398 in all, 75% to 85% fell in the Caucasian-associated ancestry cluster. Findings of the study overall: TRBV6-2, TRBV6-3 and other indistinguishable V segments were excluded. Later on, analysis showed that most CMV-associated TCR beta chains appeared to be HLA-restricted. Cytomegalovirus-associated TCR beta chains were listed, numbering more than 150.

The CDR3 length is 16 residues. V lost 3 bases, J lost 2 bases, and 18 bases lay in between. Germline lookup yields CDR1 SGHDT and CDR2 YYEEEE. This clone was seen more than once but under ten times. The antigen remains undetermined. Primers for the PCR totalled 60 Vbeta and 13 Jbeta. Assay: immunoSEQ multiplex PCR; the TCRdb copy retains only in-frame clones and omits some. The data contain some 180,000 clones, around four fifths of them seen just once; the ten biggest clones take up 1.5% to 2%. The sample comprised PBMCs. The sequence came from a young woman in good health and CMV-seronegative. The rearrangement joins TRBV5-6 to TRBJ2-7; possible D gene TRBD1, 5 bases. The DNA of the CDR3 is TGTGCCAGCAGCTACCGACAGCACGCTTCTACCTACGAGCAGTACTTC. It yields the protein CASSYRQHASTYEQYF. Full variable domain (outside the CDR3, taken from reference TRBV5-6 and TRBJ2-7): DAGVTQSPTHLIKTRGQQVTLRCSPKSGHDTVSWYQQALGQGPQFIFQYYEEEERQRGNFPDRFSGHQFPNYSSELNVNALLLGDSALYLCASSYRQHASTYEQYFGPGTRLTVT.